The text below deals with one TCR beta chain. No antigen is known for it. All gene names here are mouse names. The observed sequence ends 4 residues before the CDR3 terminus, with the missing tail filled in from the germline J gene. The same CDR3 also results from other DNA sequences found in this sample. Markers including CD4, CD8alpha, NKG2D and NKG2ACE guided sorting of pooled cutaneous lymph node cells. The data stem from a study of CD8+ T cells in alopecia areata. Across the study: Each recipient was a roughly 7-11-week-old female C3H/HeJ mouse given skin from an approximately 6-12-month-old C3H/HeJ donor with spontaneous alopecia.

Study results and limitations: In patients, TCRs were shared less clearly than in mice, and HLA may possibly be involved. For lesional scalp, especially alopecia totalis/universalis, clonality was higher than in normal scalp.

Germline V gene sequence: CDR1 FNHDT, CDR2 SITEND (reference sequence). The CDR3 is made up of 14 amino acids. The authors extracted RNA and reverse transcribed it into cDNA as the sequencing template. The assay was immunoSEQ multiplex PCR, and TCRdb's table has in-frame clones only and misses some. This sample comprises around 290,000 clones, none seen once only. This sequence originates from a C3H/HeJ mouse with alopecia areata. This line is of MHC haplotype H2-k. The sample consisted of CD4+ T cells sorted from a lymph node. The chain joins TRBV19 to TRBJ2-7, with 11 bases lining up with TRBD2. This CDR3 reads CASSIRTGGYEQYF. CDR3 bases read: TGTGCCAGCAGTATAAGGACTGGGGGGTAT. Supplemented by reference TRBV19 and TRBJ2-7, the full variable domain reads GGIITQTPKFLIGQEGQKLTLKCQQNFNHDTMYWYRQDSGKGLRLIYYSITENDLQKGDLSEGYDASREKKSSFSLTVTSAQKNEMAVFLCASSIRTGGYEQYFGPGTRLTVL.